Listed below are T cell receptor beta chains from one sample, sequenced in a study of blood T cell repertoires in COVID-19. Libraries were prepared by immunoSEQ multiplex PCR; TCRdb keeps only in-frame clonotypes and omits some of them. The data show roughly 130,000 clones, 84% seen once. Material: PBMCs or T cells enriched from blood (not recorded which). All receptors derive from a woman in her twenties or thirties who had recovered from COVID-19. The CDR3 runs from the conserved cysteine through the conserved F or W. D genes are given only for firm matches. Expanded clones are given a class, and other clones once, few, many or no size at all.

>TRBJ1-2|TRBD1|few|TRBV6-4
CASNIRDRAF
TGTGCCAGCAATATCCGGGACAGAGCCTTC
>TRBJ1-3|.|.|TRBV3-1/TRBV3-2
CASSQASRPTGTSGNTIYF
TGTGCCAGCAGCCAAGCTTCTCGACCAACAGGGACCTCTGGAAACACCATATATTTT
>TRBJ2-6|TRBD1|.|TRBV9
CASSVEWTGTSGANVLTF
TGTGCCAGCAGCGTCGAGTGGACAGGGACCTCTGGGGCCAACGTCCTGACTTTC
>TRBJ2-7|TRBD1|few|TRBV27
CASSHQPRTGGNEQYF
TGTGCCAGCAGTCATCAACCCCGGACAGGGGGCAACGAGCAGTACTTC
>TRBJ2-5|TRBD2|.|TRBV18
CASSPPGLVSEETQYF
TGTGCCAGCTCACCCCCGGGACTAGTTTCGGAAGAGACCCAGTACTTC
>TRBJ2-2|TRBD1|.|TRBV30
CARTGDTGELFF
TGTGCCAGGACAGGGGACACCGGGGAGCTGTTTTTT
>TRBJ1-2|.|.|TRBV19
CASSSSSSGNYGYTF
TGTGCCAGTAGTAGCTCCTCCTCGGGTAACTATGGCTACACCTTC
>TRBJ2-1|.|few|TRBV12-3/TRBV12-4
CASSVDFYNEQFF
TGTGCCAGCAGTGTGGACTTCTACAATGAGCAGTTCTTC
>TRBJ1-2|TRBD1|.|TRBV27
CASSPETGGQNYGYTF
TGTGCCAGCAGTCCAGAGACAGGGGGCCAGAACTATGGCTACACCTTC
>TRBJ2-5|.|.|TRBV27
CASSLEGSQETQYF
TGTGCCAGCAGTTTAGAGGGCAGTCAAGAGACCCAGTACTTC
>TRBJ1-1|.|.|TRBV19
CASAPGRGTEAFF
TGTGCCAGTGCACCAGGGCGGGGGACTGAAGCTTTCTTT
>TRBJ2-1|TRBD2|few|TRBV7-2
CASSSLREGRGNEQFF
TGTGCCAGCAGCTCCCTGCGGGAGGGCCGGGGGAATGAGCAGTTCTTC
>TRBJ1-1|.|.|TRBV10-3
CAISESVGRGRAEAFF
TGTGCCATCAGTGAGTCGGTTGGAAGGGGAAGGGCTGAAGCTTTCTTT
>TRBJ2-5|TRBD1|.|TRBV6-1
CASSETGVRETQYF
TGTGCCAGCAGTGAAACAGGGGTGCGCGAGACCCAGTACTTC
>TRBJ2-2|TRBD1|once|TRBV5-4
CASSQGTAVTGELFF
TGTGCCAGCAGCCAGGGGACAGCTGTTACCGGGGAGCTGTTTTTT
>TRBJ1-1|.|.|TRBV11-3
CASSPRQSSAFF
TGTGCCAGCAGCCCGCGACAGAGTAGCGCTTTCTTT
>TRBJ2-7|TRBD2|.|TRBV30
CAWSIGRTSYEQYF
TGTGCCTGGAGTATCGGGAGGACCTCCTACGAGCAGTACTTC
>TRBJ1-1|TRBD1|.|TRBV6-5
CASSYRDRAGYTEAFF
TGTGCCAGCAGTTACCGCGACAGGGCCGGGTACACTGAAGCTTTCTTT
>TRBJ2-7|TRBD2|once|TRBV6-2/TRBV6-3
CASSRLAGGEQYF
TGTGCCAGCAGTAGACTAGCGGGAGGCGAGCAGTACTTC
>TRBJ1-2|.|.|TRBV4-1
CASSQEAGRFGYTF
TGCGCCAGCAGCCAAGAGGCAGGGCGGTTTGGCTACACCTTC
>TRBJ1-4|.|.|TRBV25-1
CASSESQTAIATNEKLFF
TGTGCCAGCAGTGAATCCCAAACAGCAATTGCAACTAATGAAAAACTGTTTTTT
>TRBJ2-7|.|once|TRBV7-2
CASSSWSRTAYEQYF
TGTGCCAGCAGCTCGTGGTCCCGGACAGCCTACGAGCAGTACTTC
>TRBJ2-1|.|many|TRBV2
CASSERTYNEQFF
TGTGCCAGCAGTGAGCGGACCTACAATGAGCAGTTCTTC
>TRBJ1-2|TRBD1|.|TRBV7-8
CASSPTGGPNYGYTF
TGTGCCAGCAGCCCTACAGGGGGCCCTAACTATGGCTACACCTTC
>TRBJ2-1|TRBD2|.|TRBV6-4
CASSDSPGLGGVYSSYNEQFF
TGTGCCAGCAGTGACTCGCCGGGACTAGGGGGGGTATATAGCTCCTACAATGAGCAGTTCTTC
>TRBJ2-1|TRBD2|.|TRBV28
CASSSFWLAGNNEQFF
TGTGCCAGCAGTAGTTTTTGGCTAGCGGGCAACAATGAGCAGTTCTTC
>TRBJ1-5|.|.|TRBV9
CASAVRFSTRTQGGNQPQHF
TGTGCCAGCGCGGTGAGGTTTTCGACACGCACCCAGGGTGGCAATCAGCCCCAGCATTTT
>TRBJ2-1|.|.|TRBV7-2
CASSWRRDHNEQFF
TGTGCCAGCAGCTGGAGGCGAGACCACAATGAGCAGTTCTTC
>TRBJ2-5|.|.|TRBV7-6
CASSLRVEETQYF
TGTGCCAGCAGCTTGCGGGTCGAAGAGACCCAGTACTTC
>TRBJ1-2|TRBD1|.|TRBV4-1
CASRLVPGQENYGYTF
TGCGCCAGCAGACTTGTACCGGGACAGGAAAACTATGGCTACACCTTC
>TRBJ2-7|TRBD1|few|TRBV19
CATQTGTGVHEQYF
TGTGCCACACAAACCGGGACAGGGGTCCACGAGCAGTACTTC
>TRBJ1-6|.|.|TRBV2
CATKGGNNSPLHF
TGTGCCACCAAGGGAGGGAACAATTCACCCCTCCACTTT
>TRBJ2-7|TRBD2|.|TRBV6-6
CASSYPLSGRNYEQYF
TGTGCCAGCAGTTACCCTCTTAGCGGGAGAAACTACGAGCAGTACTTC
>TRBJ2-2|TRBD1|.|TRBV6-2/TRBV6-3
CASSYDGTGPNTGELFF
TGTGCCAGCAGTTATGATGGGACAGGGCCGAACACCGGGGAGCTGTTTTTT
>TRBJ2-3|TRBD2|.|TRBV6-4
CASSCGRATDTQYF
TGTGCCAGCAGTTGCGGGAGGGCCACAGATACGCAGTATTTT
>TRBJ2-3|TRBD2|.|TRBV27
CASSPGTSGSDTQYF
TGTGCCAGCAGCCCCGGGACTAGCGGGAGTGATACGCAGTATTTT
>TRBJ2-7|.|.|TRBV6-6
CASSNTGVGGEQYF
TGTGCCAGCAGTAACACAGGGGTTGGGGGGGAGCAGTACTTC
>TRBJ2-5|TRBD2|.|TRBV28
CASSPFRGVETQYF
TGTGCCAGCAGTCCTTTTCGGGGGGTCGAGACCCAGTACTTC
>TRBJ2-5|TRBD2|.|TRBV19
CASSISGGSVRETQYF
TGTGCCAGTAGTATATCGGGGGGATCGGTCCGGGAGACCCAGTACTTC
>TRBJ1-2|.|.|TRBV19
CASSMSTVNYGYTF
TGTGCCAGTAGTATGAGCACAGTTAACTATGGCTACACCTTC
>TRBJ2-7|TRBD1|.|TRBV25-1
CASSTWGTGNYEQYF
TGTGCCAGCAGTACCTGGGGGACAGGGAACTACGAGCAGTACTTC
>TRBJ1-1|.|.|TRBV30
CAWKSGVSNTEAFF
TGTGCCTGGAAGTCAGGGGTTTCGAACACTGAAGCTTTCTTT
>TRBJ1-1|TRBD1|.|TRBV7-3
CASSSRQGTEAFF
TGTGCCAGCAGCTCCAGACAGGGAACTGAAGCTTTCTTT
>TRBJ2-5|TRBD1|.|TRBV10-3
CAISLQGVGGSQETQYF
TGTGCCATCAGCCTACAGGGGGTGGGAGGAAGCCAAGAGACCCAGTACTTC
>TRBJ1-5|TRBD1|.|TRBV7-2
CASSLAVTGPYRPQHF
TGTGCCAGCAGCTTAGCAGTGACAGGGCCCTACAGGCCCCAGCATTTT
>TRBJ2-1|.|.|TRBV6-1
CASSEGAPVKYEQFF
TGTGCCAGCAGTGAAGGGGCCCCGGTTAAGTATGAGCAGTTCTTC
>TRBJ1-2|.|.|TRBV6-2/TRBV6-3
CASSYSLEQANYGYTF
TGTGCCAGCAGTTACTCTCTGGAGCAAGCTAACTATGGCTACACCTTC
>TRBJ1-1|.|.|TRBV7-2
CASSLGGGGLTEAFF
TGTGCCAGCAGCTTAGGCGGCGGGGGGCTAACTGAAGCTTTCTTT
>TRBJ1-1|.|.|TRBV10-3
CAISVEGRGTEAFF
TGTGCCATCAGTGTCGAGGGGAGGGGCACTGAAGCTTTCTTT
>TRBJ2-7|TRBD2|.|TRBV18
CASSATGTSGYEQYF
TGTGCCAGCTCAGCAACCGGGACTAGCGGCTACGAGCAGTACTTC
>TRBJ2-2|.|.|TRBV7-2
CASRSYGGELFF
TGTGCCAGCAGGAGCTACGGGGGGGAGCTGTTTTTT
>TRBJ2-2|.|.|TRBV6-4
CASSDSLGTGELFF
TGTGCCAGCAGTGACTCTCTAGGCACCGGGGAGCTGTTTTTT
>TRBJ2-5|TRBD1|.|TRBV30
CAWSVLKGGLETQYF
TGTGCCTGGAGTGTACTTAAAGGGGGCCTGGAGACCCAGTACTTC
>TRBJ1-1|.|once|TRBV4-1
CASSQGLLPMNTEAFF
TGCGCCAGCAGCCAAGGTCTGCTACCCATGAACACTGAAGCTTTCTTT
>TRBJ2-7|TRBD1|few|TRBV5-1
CASSQGTGPSYEQYF
TGCGCCAGCAGCCAGGGGACAGGACCTTCCTACGAGCAGTACTTC